The source of this T cell receptor (beta chain) is a study of T cells after yellow fever vaccination (dated by TCRdb to the late 2010s). For the wider study: The SMART-Seq v4 Ultra Low Input RNA kit was used to prepare libraries from fractions with low cell numbers. Bulk TCR alpha and beta repertoires were sequenced longitudinally to track T-cell clones before and after primary and booster YFV17D yellow fever vaccination. Two healthy male donors, one aged 18 to 29 and one aged 30 to 40 years, made up the cohort. Blood samples were taken at several timepoints before and after primary and secondary immunization, and bulk PBMC replicates and cell subsets were isolated.

Paper-wide results and their limitations: Most clones expanded after primary vaccination (96% of CD4 and around nine tenths of CD8) were re-detected after the booster, suggesting that broad memory maintenance occurred. Because the study included only a couple of donors, the extent to which the findings can be generalized is limited. A small share of clonotypes occurred in both CD4 and CD8 compartments, likely arising from convergent recombination. The secondary T-cell response was weaker than the primary response but faster, peaking on day 5 instead of day 15. FACS-sorted repertoires could contain abundant contaminating clonotypes from the bulk population, so computational filtering was required.

This clonotype was counted a few times. No antigen is known for it. It has no much larger one-base neighbor in the sample; base qualities were not kept. Synthesis of TCR cDNA relied on 5'RACE template switching, a step that introduced a universal primer site along with unique molecular identifiers. cDNA synthesis was primed from both the TCR alpha and TCR beta constant segments. Libraries were amplified in two PCR steps, with sample barcodes and sequencing adapters added in the second step. Sequencing of libraries was done on Illumina HiSeq 2500 (2x100 bp) or NovaSeq (2x150 bp). The authors' analysis ran thus. MIGEC was used to demultiplex reads and collapse the reads into UMI consensus sequences, and MiXCR was used for V(D)J alignment. Using edgeR on replicate PBMC samples, clonotypes were called vaccine-responding if FDR was below 0.01 and the log2 fold change was above 5 up to day 15. Bulk clonotypes were assigned CD4 or CD8 identity according to which sequenced CD4 or CD8 repertoire held them at higher abundance. TCRdb reworked the public reads: Q25 trimming with fastp, MiXCR clone assembly, productive beta chains retained. Every distinct CDR3 protein forms one entry, paired with its most common genes and DNA. The V and J calls and clone size are TCRdb's, not the authors'. Here the sample has 200,000 to 300,000 distinct CDR3 sequences; less than 7.5% occur a single time. The leading ten clones occupy 0.8% to 1.2% of the sample.

Explained via the paper, the treatment or condition label denotes: live attenuated yellow fever vaccine strain. PBMCs were isolated from peripheral blood using a standard Ficoll-Paque protocol. Dynabeads CD4 and CD8 positive selection kits were used to isolate the CD4 and CD8 T-cell fractions. TriZol was used to extract RNA from bulk PBMCs, from CD4 and CD8 fractions, and from dextramer-positive and dextramer-negative fractions. The source was CD4+ T cells sorted from PBMCs, collected on the day of the yellow fever booster vaccination. The receptor comes from a man aged 25-45 years who received the YFV17D yellow fever vaccine.

The DNA is as follows: TGTGCCAGCTCACGTGGAGAGGGCCCAAATGAGCAGTTCTTC. Translated, this is CASSRGEGPNEQFF. The V and J genes are TRBV18 and TRBJ2-1; the D gene is perhaps TRBD2, on 5 matching bases. Deletion took 4 bases off V and 7 bases off J, with a span of 14 bases between the germline ends. The CDR3 sequence holds 14 residues, the cysteine and phenylalanine included. Solely the CDR3 DNA is kept, with 42 bases framed from the first base. According to the germline V gene, CDR1 reads KGHSH and CDR2 reads LQKENI.